A selection of T cell receptor beta chains follows, all from one sample in a study of T cell repertoires in cytomegalovirus infection. TCRdb itself ran the reads through MiXCR, one entry per CDR3 protein. This repertoire shows some 390,000 distinct CDR3 sequences, 15% to 20% found once; its top ten account for roughly 8.7%. Material for sequencing was PBMCs. The receptors stem from a human donor in good health (CMV status not recorded). Some clones in this sample may be carry-over from other donors' samples. Each CDR3 is given without its conserved first and last residue. Clone size, where shown, is once, few, many, or a class for clones that have expanded.

TRBV20-1 few SARDPLAGVYNEQF
TRBV20-1 few SAISGSWVKTQY
TRBV20-1 many SARDVGDTQY
TRBV29-1 - SVETSGATYEQY
TRBV12-3/TRBV12-4 many ASSLRWGRGRPAEAF
TRBV4-2 few ASSQGTSGGPEQY
TRBV19 - ASSHPGTSGTYEQY
TRBV7-9 - TSSSSGGNYGYT
TRBV28 - ASSLSPGHTYTEAF
TRBV12-5 - ASGPTGLGAGDQPQH
TRBV12-3/TRBV12-4 - ASSFDRRPYNYGYT
TRBV7-8 - ASSRNKGPEAF
TRBV7-9 many ASSFWGGGYT
TRBV7-2 few ASSPSGYASYEQY
TRBV7-2 many ASSYTRSAYNEQF
TRBV24-1 - ATSDFRTGSTQY
TRBV6-1 many ASRQGPGNTIY
TRBV27 - ASSLSLPTNPYGETQY
TRBV6-1 few ASSESTGGNQPQH
TRBV5-1 - ASTKVGGSWSEQF
TRBV6-1 many ASSDVPGSRTGNTIY
TRBV30 - AWSELGNTEAF
TRBV7-2 many ASSLIVWGDTQY
TRBV27 - ASKAGVDYGYT